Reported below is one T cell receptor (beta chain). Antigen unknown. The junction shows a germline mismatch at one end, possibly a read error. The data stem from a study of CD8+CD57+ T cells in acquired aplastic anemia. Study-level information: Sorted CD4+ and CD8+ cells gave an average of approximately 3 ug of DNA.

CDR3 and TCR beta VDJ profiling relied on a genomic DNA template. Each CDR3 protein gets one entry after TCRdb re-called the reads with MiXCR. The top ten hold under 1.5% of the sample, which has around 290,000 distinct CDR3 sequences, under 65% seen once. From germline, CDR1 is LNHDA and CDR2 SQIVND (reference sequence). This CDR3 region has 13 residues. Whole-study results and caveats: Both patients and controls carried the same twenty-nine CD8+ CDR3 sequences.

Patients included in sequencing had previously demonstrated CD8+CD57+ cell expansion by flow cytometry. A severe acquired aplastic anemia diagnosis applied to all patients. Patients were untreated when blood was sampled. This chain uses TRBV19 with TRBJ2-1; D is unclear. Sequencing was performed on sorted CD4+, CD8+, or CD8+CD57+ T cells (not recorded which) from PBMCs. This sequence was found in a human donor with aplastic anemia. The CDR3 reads CASSGREWNEQFF. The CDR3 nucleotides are TGCGCCAGTAGTGGTAGGGAATGGAATGAGCAGTTCTTC. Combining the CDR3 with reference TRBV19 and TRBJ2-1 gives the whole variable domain DGGITQSPKYLFRKEGQNVTLSCEQNLNHDAMYWYRQDPGQGLRLIYYSQIVNDFQKGDIAEGYSVSREKKESFPLTVTSAQKNPTAFYLCASSGREWNEQFFGPGTRLTVL.